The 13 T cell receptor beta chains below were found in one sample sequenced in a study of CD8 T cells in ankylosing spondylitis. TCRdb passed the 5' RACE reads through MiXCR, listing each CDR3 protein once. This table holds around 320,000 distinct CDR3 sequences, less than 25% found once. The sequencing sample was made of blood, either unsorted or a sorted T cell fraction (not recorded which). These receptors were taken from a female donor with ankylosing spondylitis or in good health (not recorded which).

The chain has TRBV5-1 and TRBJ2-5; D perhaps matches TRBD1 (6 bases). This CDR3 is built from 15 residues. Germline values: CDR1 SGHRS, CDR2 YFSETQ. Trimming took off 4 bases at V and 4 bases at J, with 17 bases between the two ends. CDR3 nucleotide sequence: TGCGCCAGCAGCCCAGGACATCAGGGGCGAGAGACCCAGTACTTC. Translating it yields CASSPGHQGRETQYF.

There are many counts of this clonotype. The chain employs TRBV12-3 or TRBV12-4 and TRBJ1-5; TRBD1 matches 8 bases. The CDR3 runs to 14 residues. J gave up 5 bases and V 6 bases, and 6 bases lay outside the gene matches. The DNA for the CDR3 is TGTGCCAGCAGACAGGACAGGGCGGATCAGCCCCAGCATTTT. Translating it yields CASRQDRADQPQHF.

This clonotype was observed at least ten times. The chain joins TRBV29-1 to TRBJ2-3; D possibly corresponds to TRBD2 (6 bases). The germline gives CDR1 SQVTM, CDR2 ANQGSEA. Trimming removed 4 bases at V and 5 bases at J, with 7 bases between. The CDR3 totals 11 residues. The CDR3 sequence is CSVGAGDTQYF. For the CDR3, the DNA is TGCAGCGTTGGAGCGGGAGATACGCAGTATTTT.

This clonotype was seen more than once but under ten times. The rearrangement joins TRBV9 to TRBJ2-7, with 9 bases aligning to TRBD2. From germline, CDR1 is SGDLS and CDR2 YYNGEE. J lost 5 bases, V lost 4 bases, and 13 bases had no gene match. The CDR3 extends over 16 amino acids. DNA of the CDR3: TGTGCCAGCAGCACCCCCTTGGCGGGAGGGCCTGACGAGCAGTACTTC. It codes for CASSTPLAGGPDEQYF.

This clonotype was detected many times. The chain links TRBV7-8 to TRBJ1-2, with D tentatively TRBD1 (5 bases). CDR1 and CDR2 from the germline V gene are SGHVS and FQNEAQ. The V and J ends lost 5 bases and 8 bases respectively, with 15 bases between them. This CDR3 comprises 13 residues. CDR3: CASSPGIGLGYTF. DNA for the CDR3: TGTGCCAGCAGCCCAGGGATCGGCCTCGGCTACACCTTC.

The CDR3 loop reads CASRPGTGEGNEQFF. CDR3 coding DNA: TGTGCCAGCAGACCAGGGACAGGGGAGGGGAATGAGCAGTTCTTC. J is TRBJ2-1 and V is TRBV7-8, with 10 bases identical to TRBD1. V lost 6 bases, J lost 7 bases, and 9 bases stayed unmatched. Germline assignment: CDR1 SGHVS and CDR2 FQNEAQ. The CDR3 runs to 15 residues. The whole variable domain, filled in from reference TRBV7-8 and TRBJ2-1, reads GAGVSQSPRYKVAKRGQDVALRCDPISGHVSLFWYQQALGQGPEFLTYFQNEAQLDKSGLPSDRFFAERPEGSVSTLKIQRTQQEDSAVYLCASRPGTGEGNEQFFGPGTRLTVL.

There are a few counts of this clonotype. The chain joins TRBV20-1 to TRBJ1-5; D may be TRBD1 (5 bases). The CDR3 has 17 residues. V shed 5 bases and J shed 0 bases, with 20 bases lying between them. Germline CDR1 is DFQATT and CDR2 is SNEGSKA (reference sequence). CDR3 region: CSALHDRTDTSNQPQHF. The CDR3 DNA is TGCAGTGCTCTACATGACCGGACGGACACTAGCAATCAGCCCCAGCATTTT.

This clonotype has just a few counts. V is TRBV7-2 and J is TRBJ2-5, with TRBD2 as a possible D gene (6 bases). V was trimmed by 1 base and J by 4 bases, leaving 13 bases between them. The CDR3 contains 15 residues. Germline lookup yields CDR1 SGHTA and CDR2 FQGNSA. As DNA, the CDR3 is TGTGCCAGCAGCTTAGACGGACTACTCCCAGAGACCCAGTACTTC. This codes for CASSLDGLLPETQYF. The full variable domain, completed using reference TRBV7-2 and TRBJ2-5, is GAGVSQSPSNKVTEKGKDVELRCDPISGHTALYWYRQSLGQGLEFLIYFQGNSAPDKSGLPSDRFSAERTGGSVSTLTIQRTQQEDSAVYLCASSLDGLLPETQYFGPGTRLLVL.

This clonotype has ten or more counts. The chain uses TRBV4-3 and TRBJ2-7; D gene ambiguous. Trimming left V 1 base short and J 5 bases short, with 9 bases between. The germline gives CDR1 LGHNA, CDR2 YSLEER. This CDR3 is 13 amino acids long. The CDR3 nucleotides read TGCGCCAGCAGCCAAGGCCGTTGGAACGAGCAGTACTTC. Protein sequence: CASSQGRWNEQYF.

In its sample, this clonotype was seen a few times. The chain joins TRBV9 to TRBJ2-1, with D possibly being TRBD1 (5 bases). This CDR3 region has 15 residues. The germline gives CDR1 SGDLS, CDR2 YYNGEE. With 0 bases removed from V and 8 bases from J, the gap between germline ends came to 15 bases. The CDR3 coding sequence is TGTGCCAGCAGCGTAGGAAGGGGCATTAGAGATGAGCAGTTCTTC. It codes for CASSVGRGIRDEQFF.

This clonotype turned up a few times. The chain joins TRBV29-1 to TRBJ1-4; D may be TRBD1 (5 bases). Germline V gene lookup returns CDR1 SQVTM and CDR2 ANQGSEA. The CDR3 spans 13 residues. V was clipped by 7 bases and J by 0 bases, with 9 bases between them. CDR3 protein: CSARGPTNEKLFF. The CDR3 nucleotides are TGCAGCGCGCGGGGACCAACTAATGAAAAACTGTTTTTT. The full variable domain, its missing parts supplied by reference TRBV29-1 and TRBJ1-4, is SAVISQKPSRDICQRGTSLTIQCQVDSQVTMMFWYRQQPGQSLTLIATANQGSEATYESGFVIDKFPISRPNLTFSTLTVSNMSPEDSSIYLCSARGPTNEKLFFGSGTQLSVL.

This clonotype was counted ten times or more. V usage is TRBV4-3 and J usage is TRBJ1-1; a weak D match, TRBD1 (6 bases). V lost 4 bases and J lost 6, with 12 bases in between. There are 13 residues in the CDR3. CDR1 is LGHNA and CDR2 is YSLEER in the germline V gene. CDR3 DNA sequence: TGCGCCAGCAGCCCGACGGCAGGGGCTGAAGCTTTCTTT. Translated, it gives CASSPTAGAEAFF.

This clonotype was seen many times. CDR3 in amino acids: CASSSVGRYTEAFF. The CDR3, as DNA: TGTGCCAGCAGTTCGGTGGGGAGGTACACTGAAGCTTTCTTT. V gene TRBV12-3 or TRBV12-4 combines with J gene TRBJ1-1; D is unresolved. The CDR3 runs 14 residues. V lost 4 bases and J 3 bases, leaving 12 bases between the germline ends.